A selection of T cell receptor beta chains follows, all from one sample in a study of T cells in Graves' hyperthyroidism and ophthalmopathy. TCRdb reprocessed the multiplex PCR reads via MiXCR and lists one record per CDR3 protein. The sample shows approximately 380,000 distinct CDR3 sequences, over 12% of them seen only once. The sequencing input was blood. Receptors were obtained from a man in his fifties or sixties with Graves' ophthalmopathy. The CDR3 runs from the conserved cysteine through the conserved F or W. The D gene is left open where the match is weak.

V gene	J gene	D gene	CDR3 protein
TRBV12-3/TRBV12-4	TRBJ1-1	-	CASSFSYRDGGRTTEAFF
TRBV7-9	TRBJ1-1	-	CASSLGGVGQGQVNTEAFF
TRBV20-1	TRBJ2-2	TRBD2	CRAGEGTGELFF
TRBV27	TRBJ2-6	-	CASSPHRDAGANVLTF
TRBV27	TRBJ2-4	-	CASKSLAVAKNIQYF
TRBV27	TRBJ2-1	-	CASNPWGGTDEQFF
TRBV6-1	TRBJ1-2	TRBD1	CASSEAGQGVGYTF
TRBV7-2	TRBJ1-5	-	CASSLVKGQPQHF
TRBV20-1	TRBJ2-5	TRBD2	CSARQTGTTQETQYF
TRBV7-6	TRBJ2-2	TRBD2	CASSPITSANTGELFF
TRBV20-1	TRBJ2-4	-	CSAGKGGVAKNIQYF
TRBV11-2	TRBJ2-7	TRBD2	CASSWEIAGGNYEQYF
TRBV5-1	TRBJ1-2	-	CASSSATNYGYTF
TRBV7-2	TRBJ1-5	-	CASSPGRKTDQPQHF
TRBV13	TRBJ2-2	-	CASSEGQTANTGELFF
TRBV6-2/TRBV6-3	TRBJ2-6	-	CASNGGQRISGANVLTF
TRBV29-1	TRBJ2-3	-	CSAREGAGDTQYF
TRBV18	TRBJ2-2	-	CASSRGSSTGELFF
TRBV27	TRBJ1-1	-	CASSRHRQLLGVNTEAFF
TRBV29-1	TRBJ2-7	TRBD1	CSVGGTGIYEQYF
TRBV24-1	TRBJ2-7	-	CATADGYEQYF
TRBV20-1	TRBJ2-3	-	CSARAGLRTDTQYF
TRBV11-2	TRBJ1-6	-	CASRYIRRGRNSPLHF
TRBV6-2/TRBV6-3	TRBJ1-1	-	CASSESTLGATEAFF
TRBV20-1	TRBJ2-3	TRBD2	CSVASGVSTDTQYF
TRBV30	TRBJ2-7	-	CAWSVREQGAVYEQYF
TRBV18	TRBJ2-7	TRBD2	CASSAAGGYEQYF